This T cell receptor (beta chain) was recovered during a study of T cell repertoires in cytomegalovirus infection. This clonotype came up a few times. TCRdb re-called the reads through MiXCR, storing one row per CDR3 protein. Among more than 400,000 distinct CDR3 sequences listed, about 25% were seen once. The specimen was PBMCs. This clonotype was obtained from a human donor in good health (CMV status not recorded). Some clones in this sample may be carry-over from other donors' samples.

This chain's CDR3 is CATSRDRGSGYTF. CDR3 in DNA: TGTGCCACCAGCAGGGACAGGGGTTCGGGCTACACCTTC. The chain links TRBV15 to TRBJ1-2; the match to TRBD1 covers 9 bases. CDR3 size: 13 residues. The germline V gene has CDR1 LNHNV and CDR2 YYDKDF (reference sequence). Unmatched junction bases numbered 4, after V lost 3 bases and J lost 8 bases.